A single sample is the source of the 2 T cell receptor beta chains below, sequenced in a study of blood T cell repertoires in COVID-19. Profiling relied on immunoSEQ multiplex PCR, and the TCRdb table lists in-frame clones only, not all of them. The data show 230,000 or so clones, around 86% seen once. The sample consisted of peripheral blood. Receptor source: a human donor in a cohort sampled during active COVID-19.

The CDR3 bases are TGTGCCAGCAGCTTAATGGGGACAGGGCCATCTGATGGCTACACCTTC. Protein sequence: CASSLMGTGPSDGYTF. This chain uses TRBV7-9 with TRBJ1-2, with 9 nucleotides matching TRBD1. Germline trimming cut 2 bases from V and 6 bases from J; bases unmatched to any gene: 10. Germline assignment: CDR1 SEHNR and CDR2 FQNEAQ (reference sequence). This CDR3 is built from 16 residues. The entire variable domain, with the rest obtained from reference TRBV7-9 and TRBJ1-2, is as follows: DTGVSQNPRHKITKRGQNVTFRCDPISEHNRLYWYRQTLGQGPEFLTYFQNEAQLEKSRLLSDRFSAERPKGSFSTLEIQRTEQGDSAMYLCASSLMGTGPSDGYTFGSGTRLTVV.

The V call is TRBV7-3, the J call TRBJ2-5; 11 bases match TRBD2. Per germline, CDR1 SGHTA and CDR2 FQGTGA. Losses at the gene ends were 1 base for V and 5 bases for J; bases not matched to a gene: 3. The CDR3 is 15 residues long. CDR3 nucleotides: TGTGCCAGCAGCTTAAGTAGCGGGAGGGGTGAGACCCAGTACTTC. Protein: CASSLSSGRGETQYF.